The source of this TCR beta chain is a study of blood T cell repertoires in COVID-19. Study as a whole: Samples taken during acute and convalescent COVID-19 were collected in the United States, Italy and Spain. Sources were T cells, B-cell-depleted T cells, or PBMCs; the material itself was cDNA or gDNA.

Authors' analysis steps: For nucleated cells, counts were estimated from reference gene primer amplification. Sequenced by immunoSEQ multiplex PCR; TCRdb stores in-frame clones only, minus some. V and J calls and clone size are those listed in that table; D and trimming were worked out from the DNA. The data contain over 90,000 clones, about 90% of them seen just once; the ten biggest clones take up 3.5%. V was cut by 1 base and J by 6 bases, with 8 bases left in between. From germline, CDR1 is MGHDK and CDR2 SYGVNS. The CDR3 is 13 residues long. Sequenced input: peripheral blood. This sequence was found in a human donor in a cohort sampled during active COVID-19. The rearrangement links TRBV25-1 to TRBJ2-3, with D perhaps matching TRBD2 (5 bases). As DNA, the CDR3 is TGTGCCAGCAGTGAATTTGGACTCGATACGCAGTATTTT. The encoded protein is CASSEFGLDTQYF.